What follows are 5 T cell receptor beta chains derived from one specimen sequenced in a study of low-dose radiotherapy and immunotherapy resistance in tumors. TRAV and TRBV primers primed cDNA for both TCRalpha and TCRbeta. The authors ran around 20 PCR cycles to amplify TCRs with a constant-region primer and V-primer adapter. TCRdb passed the reads through MiXCR, listing each CDR3 protein once. The sample shows 9,500 to 15,000 distinct CDR3 sequences, 76% of them seen only once. The receptors were sampled from a human donor with advanced metastatic prostate, ovarian, gallbladder or colorectal cancer (not recorded which). This table probably holds off-target reads from a library built for another chain.

This clonotype has only a few counts. The CDR3 coding sequence is TGTGCCAGCAGTCTAAGCTGGAATGAGCAGTTCTTC. Its translation is CASSLSWNEQFF. The V call is TRBV2, the J call TRBJ2-1; D gene ambiguous. Germline-derived CDR1 and CDR2 are SNHLY and FYNNEI. Trimming removed 5 bases at V and 7 bases at J, with 9 bases between. CDR3 length: 12 amino acids.

The CDR3 sequence: CSVDTDTQYF. In DNA form, the CDR3 reads TGCAGCGTTGACACAGATACGCAGTATTTT. The rearrangement joins TRBV29-1 to TRBJ2-3, with D hard to call. Between the trimmed V and J ends, which lost 3 bases and 2 bases, there was a span of 0 bases. This CDR3 region has 10 residues. Germline assignment: CDR1 SQVTM and CDR2 ANQGSEA.

This chain links TRBV29-1 with TRBJ2-1; 9 bases agree with TRBD1. Germline assignment: CDR1 SQVTM and CDR2 ANQGSEA. The CDR3 loop spans 17 amino acids. Trimming removed 1 base from V and 7 bases from J; junction bases left unmatched: 14. The CDR3 DNA sequence: TGCAGCGTTGAAGGGCGTGAAACAGGGGGCGATTGGAATGAGCAGTTCTTC. Translating gives CSVEGRETGGDWNEQFF.

The V call is TRBV28, the J call TRBJ1-5, with 10 bases fitting TRBD1. The CDR3 length is 14 residues. The V gene end was trimmed by 8 bases and the J gene end by 5 bases; junction bases not matched to a gene: 6. CDR1 and CDR2 (germline): MDHEN, SYDVKM. The CDR3, as DNA: TGTGCCAGCCACGACAGGGGGCTTGATCAGCCCCAGCATTTT. Its protein product is CASHDRGLDQPQHF.

The chain links TRBV28 to TRBJ2-1; possibly TRBD2 for D (5 bases). With 10 bases removed from V and 7 bases from J, the gap between germline ends came to 20 bases. Germline lookup yields CDR1 MDHEN and CDR2 SYDVKM. The CDR3 sequence is 14 residues long. The CDR3 nucleotides read TGTGCCACCCATTACGGGAATTATGGAAATGAGCAGTTCTTC. It yields the protein CATHYGNYGNEQFF.